This T cell receptor beta chain stems from a study of cytomegalovirus exposure and HLA in healthy donors. Details on this clone: The target antigen is unknown.

The PCR made use of 60 Vbeta and 13 Jbeta primers. Sequencing used immunoSEQ multiplex PCR; TCRdb keeps in-frame clones, though not all of them. The profile shows 69,000 or so clones, 75% to 80% of them singletons. General observations from the study: Highly shared variants forming one cluster were likely a sequencing artifact. Prediction of most subjects' HLA-A and HLA-B alleles by TCR beta sequences was reportedly accurate. Later analysis identified a missense DCLRE1C variant that was linked to TCR beta V- and J-gene trimming.

The clonotype was recovered from a man between 18 and 35 years old in good health and CMV-seronegative. The sequencing sample was made of PBMCs.

CDR3 in DNA: TGTGCCAGCGCGACACCAGGGCAAGGAGAAATTGAAGCTTTCTTT. Translated: CASATPGQGEIEAFF. The chain employs TRBV6-5 and TRBJ1-1, with D tentatively TRBD1 (5 bases). Germline assignment: CDR1 MNHEY and CDR2 SVGAGI. The CDR3 covers 15 residues. V lost 8 bases and J 7 bases, leaving 23 bases between the germline ends.